The 3 T cell receptor beta chains given below trace back to one sample, sequenced in a study of blood T cell repertoires in COVID-19. Sequenced by immunoSEQ multiplex PCR; TCRdb stores in-frame clones only, minus some. Among 150,000 to 200,000 clones, 70% to 90% were seen once, and the ten largest hold over 4.5%. The sequenced sample consisted of peripheral blood. These receptors came from a human donor in a cohort sampled during active COVID-19.

The chain joins TRBV6-4 to TRBJ1-4; a weak D match, TRBD1 (5 bases). Trimming took 0 bases from V and 5 from J, leaving 19 bases between them. CDR3 size: 18 residues. Looked up from germline, CDR1 is MRHNA and CDR2 is SNTAGT. DNA of the CDR3: TGTGCCAGCAGTGACTCCGCCTTTGGGGGAGGAACAAATGAAAAACTGTTTTTT. This sequence encodes CASSDSAFGGGTNEKLFF.

This chain links TRBV6-5 with TRBJ1-5; a possible D gene is TRBD1 (5 bases). Germline assignment: CDR1 MNHEY and CDR2 SVGAGI. This CDR3 spans 14 amino acids. The V gene lost 6 bases and the J gene lost 6 bases, with 15 bases spanning the gap. The chain's CDR3 is CASSFSSRAQPQHF. For the CDR3, the DNA is TGTGCCAGCAGCTTCAGTTCCAGGGCTCAGCCCCAGCATTTT.

The rearrangement joins TRBV25-1 to TRBJ2-7; 9 bases are a match to TRBD1. V was clipped by 5 bases and J by 4 bases; unmatched bases: 12. In germline, CDR1 is MGHDK, CDR2 SYGVNS. The CDR3 consists of 16 residues. The CDR3 DNA sequence: TGTGCCAGCAGTCAAGCTCCCGGGACAGGGCAGTACGAGCAGTACTTC. Translating it yields CASSQAPGTGQYEQYF.